A selection of T cell receptor beta chains follows, all from one sample in a study of early T cells in non-severe SARS-CoV-2 infection. TCRdb used MiXCR to reprocess the 5' RACE reads, holding one entry per CDR3 protein. Here the sample spans approximately 22,000 distinct CDR3 sequences, around 5% being singletons. Sequences were derived from whole blood, sampled at baseline. The origin of the receptors is an adult who was a healthcare worker with PCR-confirmed SARS-CoV-2 infection or an uninfected control (not recorded which). The CDR3 runs from the conserved cysteine through the conserved F or W. Each record gives: CDR3 length, J gene, V gene, D gene, clone size, CDR3 protein, CDR3 DNA. A D gene is named only where the DNA matches it firmly. Only part of the rows carry a size: once, few, many, or a class if the clone is expanded.

length: 13
J: TRBJ1-1
V: TRBV6-2/TRBV6-3
D: TRBD1
size: NA
CDR3: CASSYPGQTAAFF
DNA: TGTGCCAGCAGTTACCCGGGACAGACGGCAGCTTTCTTT

length: 15
J: TRBJ2-5
V: TRBV10-2
D: TRBD2
size: few
CDR3: CASSRTSGVQETQYF
DNA: TGCGCCAGCAGTAGGACTAGCGGGGTTCAAGAGACCCAGTACTTC

length: 12
J: TRBJ1-4
V: TRBV27
D: NA
size: NA
CDR3: CASRGMGEKLFF
DNA: TGTGCCAGCAGGGGAATGGGTGAAAAACTGTTTTTT

length: 15
J: TRBJ2-1
V: TRBV6-6
D: NA
size: many
CDR3: CASSSRVQFHNEQFF
DNA: TGTGCCAGCAGTTCGAGAGTCCAGTTTCACAATGAGCAGTTCTTC

length: 11
J: TRBJ2-7
V: TRBV7-8
D: NA
size: medium-sized
CDR3: CASSKSYEQYF
DNA: TGTGCCAGCAGCAAGTCCTACGAGCAGTACTTC

length: 16
J: TRBJ1-5
V: TRBV6-6
D: TRBD1
size: many
CDR3: CASSYATGQGNQPQHF
DNA: TGTGCCAGCAGTTACGCGACGGGACAGGGGAATCAGCCCCAGCATTTT

length: 16
J: TRBJ1-5
V: TRBV5-5
D: TRBD1
size: few
CDR3: CASSAGTEGERQPQHF
DNA: TGTGCCAGCAGCGCTGGGACAGAGGGTGAGAGGCAGCCCCAGCATTTT

length: 13
J: TRBJ1-1
V: TRBV7-9
D: TRBD1
size: many
CDR3: CASSTRTGPEAFF
DNA: TGTGCCAGCAGCACCAGGACAGGCCCTGAAGCTTTCTTT

length: 14
J: TRBJ2-1
V: TRBV11-2
D: TRBD1
size: many
CDR3: CASSLAGTGGGILF
DNA: TGTGCCAGCAGCTTAGCTGGGACAGGGGGCGGGATACTTTTC

length: 18
J: TRBJ2-3
V: TRBV5-4
D: NA
size: NA
CDR3: CASSPRRDSYSLTDTQYF
DNA: TGTGCCAGCAGCCCTCGCCGGGACTCGTACTCTCTCACAGATACGCAGTATTTT

length: 17
J: TRBJ2-7
V: TRBV7-8
D: NA
size: many
CDR3: CASSSRGVASPSYEQYF
DNA: TGTGCCAGCAGCTCTAGGGGGGTGGCATCCCCTTCCTACGAGCAGTACTTC

length: 14
J: TRBJ2-4
V: TRBV12-3/TRBV12-4
D: NA
size: many
CDR3: CATESDLAKNIQYF
DNA: TGTGCCACCGAGTCAGACCTAGCCAAAAACATTCAGTACTTC

length: 13
J: TRBJ2-1
V: TRBV7-2
D: NA
size: NA
CDR3: CASSYALYNEQFF
DNA: TGTGCCAGCAGCTACGCACTATACAATGAGCAGTTCTTC

length: 13
J: TRBJ1-1
V: TRBV6-6
D: NA
size: many
CDR3: CATLRGVNTEAFF
DNA: TGTGCCACTCTACGGGGGGTGAACACTGAAGCTTTCTTT

length: 18
J: TRBJ1-6
V: TRBV23-1
D: NA
size: few
CDR3: CASSQGQDSQNSFSPLHF
DNA: TGCGCCAGCAGTCAAGGCCAAGACAGCCAGAATTCGTTTTCACCCCTCCACTTT

length: 14
J: TRBJ2-1
V: TRBV7-2
D: NA
size: many
CDR3: CASSSPRAHNEQFF
DNA: TGTGCCAGCAGCTCGCCTAGGGCACACAATGAGCAGTTCTTC

length: 15
J: TRBJ1-3
V: TRBV7-6
D: NA
size: few
CDR3: CASSPEAASGNTIYF
DNA: TGTGCCAGCAGCCCCGAGGCGGCTTCTGGAAACACCATATATTTT

length: 16
J: TRBJ2-2
V: TRBV11-2
D: TRBD1
size: many
CDR3: CASPLGQGANTGELFF
DNA: TGTGCCAGCCCCCTTGGGCAGGGGGCCAACACCGGGGAGCTGTTTTTT

length: 12
J: TRBJ2-5
V: TRBV3-1
D: NA
size: few
CDR3: CASSQEVETQYF
DNA: TGTGCCAGCAGCCAAGAAGTAGAGACCCAGTACTTC

length: 13
J: TRBJ1-2
V: TRBV12-3/TRBV12-4
D: NA
size: NA
CDR3: CASSQGDFYGYTF
DNA: TGTGCCAGCAGCCAAGGGGACTTCTATGGCTACACCTTC

length: 11
J: TRBJ2-5
V: TRBV7-8
D: NA
size: NA
CDR3: CASSMEETQYF
DNA: TGTGCCAGCAGCATGGAAGAGACCCAGTACTTC

length: 16
J: TRBJ2-3
V: TRBV10-1
D: NA
size: NA
CDR3: CASSEVGGSDTDTQYF
DNA: TGCGCCAGCAGTGAAGTAGGAGGTTCGGACACAGATACGCAGTATTTT

length: 15
J: TRBJ2-7
V: TRBV18
D: NA
size: few
CDR3: CASSPQGVDSYEQYF
DNA: TGTGCCAGCTCACCCCAGGGAGTTGACTCCTACGAGCAGTACTTC

length: 15
J: TRBJ1-1
V: TRBV20-1
D: NA
size: NA
CDR3: CSARAKSMGRSGAFF
DNA: TGCAGTGCTAGAGCTAAATCGATGGGACGTTCGGGAGCTTTCTTT

length: 16
J: TRBJ2-3
V: TRBV6-2/TRBV6-3
D: NA
size: NA
CDR3: CASSYSMTVFTDTQYF
DNA: TGTGCCAGCAGTTACTCGATGACTGTGTTCACAGATACGCAGTATTTT

length: 16
J: TRBJ2-3
V: TRBV12-3/TRBV12-4
D: TRBD2
size: few
CDR3: CASSLEAGGPTDTQYF
DNA: TGTGCCAGCAGTTTAGAGGCGGGGGGCCCCACAGATACGCAGTATTTT

length: 16
J: TRBJ1-5
V: TRBV27
D: TRBD1
size: medium-sized
CDR3: CASSQGVRGSNQPQHF
DNA: TGTGCCAGCAGTCAGGGGGTACGGGGGAGCAATCAGCCCCAGCATTTT

length: 13
J: TRBJ1-2
V: TRBV2
D: NA
size: many
CDR3: CASGPALDGGYTF
DNA: TGTGCCAGCGGGCCAGCTCTTGACGGTGGCTACACCTTC

length: 16
J: TRBJ1-5
V: TRBV10-2
D: NA
size: NA
CDR3: CASSEYSGEANQPQHF
DNA: TGCGCCAGCAGTGAGTATTCAGGGGAAGCAAATCAGCCCCAGCATTTT

length: 16
J: TRBJ1-2
V: TRBV6-1
D: TRBD1
size: NA
CDR3: CASSTLPGQGAQGYTF
DNA: TGTGCCAGCAGTACTCTTCCGGGACAGGGGGCGCAGGGCTACACCTTC

length: 12
J: TRBJ2-7
V: TRBV20-1
D: NA
size: NA
CDR3: CSVWGSSYEQYF
DNA: TGCAGTGTTTGGGGAAGCTCCTACGAGCAGTACTTC

length: 14
J: TRBJ2-7
V: TRBV5-4
D: NA
size: few
CDR3: CASSPQNPAWEQYF
DNA: TGTGCCAGCAGCCCCCAGAACCCTGCCTGGGAGCAGTACTTC

length: 19
J: TRBJ2-1
V: TRBV6-2/TRBV6-3
D: TRBD2
size: NA
CDR3: CASSYPPGLAGVRNNEQFF
DNA: TGTGCCAGCAGTTACCCCCCGGGACTAGCGGGGGTTCGGAACAATGAGCAGTTCTTC

length: 16
J: TRBJ1-3
V: TRBV11-2
D: NA
size: few
CDR3: CASSLGFSSSGNTIYF
DNA: TGTGCCAGCAGCTTAGGGTTCTCGAGCTCTGGAAACACCATATATTTT

length: 13
J: TRBJ1-4
V: TRBV18
D: NA
size: many
CDR3: CASSPGPNEKLFF
DNA: TGTGCCAGCTCACCGGGCCCTAATGAAAAACTGTTTTTT

length: 16
J: TRBJ1-4
V: TRBV4-3
D: TRBD1
size: few
CDR3: CASSQEPGTANEKLFF
DNA: TGCGCCAGCAGCCAAGAGCCCGGGACAGCAAATGAAAAACTGTTTTTT

length: 12
J: TRBJ1-6
V: TRBV6-2/TRBV6-3
D: TRBD1
size: NA
CDR3: CVSRTGRSPLHF
DNA: TGTGTAAGCCGGACAGGGCGGTCACCCCTCCACTTT

length: 15
J: TRBJ2-5
V: TRBV5-4
D: TRBD2
size: many
CDR3: CASSLGQRGEETQYF
DNA: TGTGCCAGCAGCTTGGGACAGCGGGGGGAAGAGACCCAGTACTTC

length: 12
J: TRBJ2-3
V: TRBV11-3
D: TRBD1
size: few
CDR3: CASSPGGREQYF
DNA: TGTGCCAGCAGCCCAGGGGGTAGGGAGCAGTATTTT

length: 12
J: TRBJ1-1
V: TRBV20-1
D: NA
size: few
CDR3: CSAELGGFRAFF
DNA: TGCAGTGCAGAACTCGGGGGCTTCAGGGCTTTCTTT

length: 14
J: TRBJ1-4
V: TRBV5-1
D: TRBD1
size: many
CDR3: CASSLEGAVEKLFF
DNA: TGCGCCAGCAGCTTGGAGGGGGCAGTTGAAAAACTGTTTTTT